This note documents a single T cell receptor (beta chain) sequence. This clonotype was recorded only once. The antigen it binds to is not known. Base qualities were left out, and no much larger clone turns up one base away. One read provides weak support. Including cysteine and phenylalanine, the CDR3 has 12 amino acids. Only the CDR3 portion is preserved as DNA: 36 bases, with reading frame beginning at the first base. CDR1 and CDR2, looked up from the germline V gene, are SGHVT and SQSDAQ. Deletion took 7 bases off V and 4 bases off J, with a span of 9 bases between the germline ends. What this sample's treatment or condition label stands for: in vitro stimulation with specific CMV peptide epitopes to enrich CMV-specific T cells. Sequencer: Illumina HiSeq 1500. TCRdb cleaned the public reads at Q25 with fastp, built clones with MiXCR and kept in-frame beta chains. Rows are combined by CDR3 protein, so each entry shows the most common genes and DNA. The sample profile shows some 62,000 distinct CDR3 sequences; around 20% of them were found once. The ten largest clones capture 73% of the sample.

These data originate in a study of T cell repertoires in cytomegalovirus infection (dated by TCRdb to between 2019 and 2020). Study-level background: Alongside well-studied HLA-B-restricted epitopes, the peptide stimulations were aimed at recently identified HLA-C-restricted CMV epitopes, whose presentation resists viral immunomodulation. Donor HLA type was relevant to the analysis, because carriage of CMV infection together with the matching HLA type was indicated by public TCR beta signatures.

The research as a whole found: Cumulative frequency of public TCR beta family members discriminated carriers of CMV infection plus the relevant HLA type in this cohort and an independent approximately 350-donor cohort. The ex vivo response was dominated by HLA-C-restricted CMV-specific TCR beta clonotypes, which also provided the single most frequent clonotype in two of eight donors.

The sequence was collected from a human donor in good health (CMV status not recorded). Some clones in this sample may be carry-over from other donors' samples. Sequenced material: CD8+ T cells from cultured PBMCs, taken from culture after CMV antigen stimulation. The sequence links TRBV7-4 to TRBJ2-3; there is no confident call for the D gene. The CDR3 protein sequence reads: CASNGKADTQYF. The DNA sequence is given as TGTGCCAGCAACGGAAAAGCAGATACGCAGTATTTT.